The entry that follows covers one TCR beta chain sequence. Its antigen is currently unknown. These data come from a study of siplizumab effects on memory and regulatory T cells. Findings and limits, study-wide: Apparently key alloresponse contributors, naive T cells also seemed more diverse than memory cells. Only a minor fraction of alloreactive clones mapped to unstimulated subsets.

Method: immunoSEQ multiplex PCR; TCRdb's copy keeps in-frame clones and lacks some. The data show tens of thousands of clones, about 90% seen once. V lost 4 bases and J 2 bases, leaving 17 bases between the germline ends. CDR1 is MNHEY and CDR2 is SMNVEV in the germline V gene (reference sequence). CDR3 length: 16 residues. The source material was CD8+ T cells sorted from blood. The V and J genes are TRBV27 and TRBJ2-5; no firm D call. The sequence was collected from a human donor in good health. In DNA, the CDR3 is TGTGCCAGCAGTTCCTACTCGGGCACATATCAAGAGACCCAGTACTTC. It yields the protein CASSSYSGTYQETQYF.